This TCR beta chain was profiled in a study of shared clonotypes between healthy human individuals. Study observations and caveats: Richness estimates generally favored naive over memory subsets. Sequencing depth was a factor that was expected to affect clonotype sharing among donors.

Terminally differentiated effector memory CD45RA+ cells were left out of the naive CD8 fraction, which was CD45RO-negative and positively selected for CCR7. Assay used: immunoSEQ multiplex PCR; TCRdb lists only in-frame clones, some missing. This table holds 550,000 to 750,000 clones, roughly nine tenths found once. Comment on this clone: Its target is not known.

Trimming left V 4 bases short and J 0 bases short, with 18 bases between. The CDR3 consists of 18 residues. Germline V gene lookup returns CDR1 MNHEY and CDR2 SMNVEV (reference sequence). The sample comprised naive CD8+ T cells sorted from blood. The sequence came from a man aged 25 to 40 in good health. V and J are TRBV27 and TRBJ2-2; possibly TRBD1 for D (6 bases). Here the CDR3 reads CASSSPVTGWANTGELFF. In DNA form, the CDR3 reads TGTGCCAGCAGTTCCCCGGTTACAGGGTGGGCGAACACCGGGGAGCTGTTTTTT.